This T cell receptor beta chain was sequenced in a study of CD8 T cells in ankylosing spondylitis. Study-level points and caveats: Made up of about eight highly homologous variants, a TCR beta motif appeared characteristic of ankylosing spondylitis blood.

MiXCR was run by TCRdb on the 5' RACE reads, yielding one entry per CDR3 protein. Among some 92,000 distinct CDR3 sequences, around 27% were seen once, and the ten largest hold around 59%. V dropped 1 base and J dropped 3; count of bases not matched to a gene: 5. Germline-derived CDR1 and CDR2 are LGHDT and YNNKEL (reference sequence). The CDR3 has 16 residues. A remark on this clonotype: Its target is unknown.

This sequence was found in a male donor with ankylosing spondylitis or in good health (not recorded which). The sample comprised blood, either unsorted or a sorted T cell fraction (not recorded which). The rearrangement joins TRBV3-1 to TRBJ2-5, with 10 positions matching TRBD1. DNA of the CDR3: TGTGCCAGCAGCCAAGGTGTCGGGACAGGGGAAGAGACCCAGTACTTC. Residues: CASSQGVGTGEETQYF.